One sample yielded the 10 T cell receptor beta chains listed below, sequenced in a study of vaccination effects on CD4 cells after COVID-19. The protocol was immunoSEQ multiplex PCR, while the TCRdb copy is restricted to in-frame clones and leaves out a portion. This sample carries some 30,000 clones, approximately 60% of them seen once, and the ten largest clones take about 8.7%. For these TCRs, the target antigens are not known. In the ViraFEST assay, antigen-specific CD4+ clonotypes were identified by expansion after peptide-pool stimulation. Subsequent to about 10 days of culture, CD4+ T cells were isolated. Either the mRNA-1273 or the BNT162b2 vaccine was given to participants as two doses. Specimen: CD4+ T cells from PBMCs cultured with SARS-CoV-2 spike peptides, collected after COVID-19 vaccination. All receptors come from a human donor who received a COVID-19 vaccine.

V gene TRBV3-1 (or the pseudogene TRBV3-2) combines with J gene TRBJ2-1; no definite D call. CDR1 and CDR2 from the germline V gene are LGHDT and YNNKEL (reference sequence). The CDR3 is made up of 16 amino acids. Trimming pared 0 bases from V and 1 base from J, leaving 10 bases between. CDR3 sequence: CASSQERLTSYNEQFF. CDR3 nucleotides: TGTGCCAGCAGCCAAGAGAGACTCACATCCTACAATGAGCAGTTCTTC.

The rearrangement uses TRBV18 and TRBJ1-2, with a weak D call TRBD1 (5 bases). From germline, CDR1 is KGHSH and CDR2 LQKENI. V lost 0 bases and J 7 bases, leaving 18 bases between the germline ends. This CDR3 contains 16 residues. The CDR3 DNA reads TGTGCCAGCTCACCACCGGGGGTCGGGGCGATGAGTGGCTACACCTTC. Protein sequence: CASSPPGVGAMSGYTF.

The V and J genes are TRBV5-1 and TRBJ2-5, with 7 bases fitting TRBD1. Germline V gives CDR1 SGHRS, CDR2 YFSETQ. The length of the CDR3 is 14 residues. Trimming at V came to 6 bases and at J to 5 bases, leaving 10 bases not matched to a gene. The CDR3 region has the DNA TGCGCCAGCATTAGGACAGGTATCGATGAGACCCAGTACTTC. Translation gives CASIRTGIDETQYF.

CDR3 in DNA: TGCGCCAGCAGCTACCTGGGGGACTATAATTCACCCCTCCACTTT. Amino acids: CASSYLGDYNSPLHF. The chain is built from TRBV4-1 and TRBJ1-6, with D possibly being TRBD1 (5 bases). V was trimmed by 5 bases and J by 3 bases, leaving 11 bases between them. Per the germline V gene, CDR1 is MGHRA and CDR2 is YSYEKL. This CDR3 contains 15 residues.

A few counts support this clone. The CDR3 loop is CASSRGSTTNEKLFF. CDR3 DNA: TGCGCCAGCAGCCGTGGGTCTACAACTAATGAAAAACTGTTTTTT. J is TRBJ1-4 and V is TRBV10-1; D call uncertain. V was cut by 6 bases and J by 0 bases, with 11 bases left in between. The CDR3 is made up of 15 amino acids. Germline values: CDR1 WNHNN, CDR2 SYGVQD (reference sequence).

The chain is built from TRBV25-1 and TRBJ1-5; D gene ambiguous. This CDR3 is 16 amino acids long. The germline V and J ends were trimmed by 3 bases and 0 bases, with 12 bases remaining between them. Germline CDR1 MGHDK, CDR2 SYGVNS. The CDR3 region is CASSDRQDYSNQPQHF. CDR3 DNA sequence: TGTGCCAGCAGTGACAGGCAGGATTATAGCAATCAGCCCCAGCATTTT.

The rearrangement links TRBV30 to TRBJ1-4; D unclear. V lost 5 bases and J 7 bases, leaving 14 bases between the germline ends. The length of the CDR3 is 13 residues. CDR1 GTSNPN and CDR2 SVGIG come from the germline V gene (reference sequence). The CDR3 reads CAWADGVFEKLFF. DNA for the CDR3: TGTGCCTGGGCTGACGGGGTATTTGAAAAACTGTTTTTT.

The rearrangement links TRBV7-9 to TRBJ1-2, with a possible D match to TRBD1 (5 bases). The germline gives CDR1 SEHNR, CDR2 FQNEAQ (reference sequence). The CDR3 contains 12 residues. The ends were cut back, 4 bases at V and 2 bases at J, with 5 bases in the middle. The CDR3 here is CASSWGNYGYTF. The DNA of the CDR3 is TGTGCCAGCAGCTGGGGGAACTATGGCTACACCTTC.

The chain uses TRBV19 and TRBJ2-1, with TRBD1 matching 7 bases. Trimming took 7 bases from V and 5 from J; bases not matched to a gene: 8. This CDR3 contains 14 residues. Germline values: CDR1 LNHDA, CDR2 SQIVND (reference sequence). CDR3 region: CASTPRDRNNEQFF. CDR3 sequence (DNA): TGTGCCAGTACCCCCCGGGACAGAAACAATGAGCAGTTCTTC. Full variable domain (rest looked up from reference TRBV19 and TRBJ2-1): DGGITQSPKYLFRKEGQNVTLSCEQNLNHDAMYWYRQDPGQGLRLIYYSQIVNDFQKGDIAEGYSVSREKKESFPLTVTSAQKNPTAFYLCASTPRDRNNEQFFGPGTRLTVL.

This rearrangement joins TRBV2 to TRBJ2-7; 9 nucleotides agree with TRBD2. CDR1 is SNHLY, CDR2 FYNNEI, per germline. This CDR3 comprises 15 residues. V lost 1 base and J lost 6; bases outside the gene matches: 7. In DNA, the CDR3 is TGTGCCAGCAGTGAAGAAGCTAGCGGGATACGCGAGCAGTACTTC. It codes for CASSEEASGIREQYF. Complete variable domain (other parts from reference TRBV2 and TRBJ2-7): EPEVTQTPSHQVTQMGQEVILRCVPISNHLYFYWYRQILGQKVEFLVSFYNNEISEKSEIFDDQFSVERPDGSNFTLKIRSTKLEDSAMYFCASSEEASGIREQYFGPGTRLTVT.